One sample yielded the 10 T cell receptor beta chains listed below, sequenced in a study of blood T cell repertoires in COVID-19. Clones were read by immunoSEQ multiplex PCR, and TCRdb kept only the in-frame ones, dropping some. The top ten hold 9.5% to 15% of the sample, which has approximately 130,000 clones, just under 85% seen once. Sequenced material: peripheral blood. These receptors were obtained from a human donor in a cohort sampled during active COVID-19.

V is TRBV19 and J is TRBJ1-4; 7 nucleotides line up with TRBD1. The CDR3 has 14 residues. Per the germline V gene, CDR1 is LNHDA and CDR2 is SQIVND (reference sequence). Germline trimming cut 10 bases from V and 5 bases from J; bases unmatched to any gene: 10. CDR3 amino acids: CATKRAQGNEKLFF. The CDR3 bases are TGTGCCACCAAGAGGGCACAGGGGAATGAAAAACTGTTTTTT.

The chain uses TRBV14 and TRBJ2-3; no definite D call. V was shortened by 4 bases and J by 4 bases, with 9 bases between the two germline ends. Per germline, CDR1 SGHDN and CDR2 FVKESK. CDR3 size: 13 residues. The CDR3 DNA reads TGTGCCAGCAGCCCGGAGATCCCAGATACGCAGTATTTT. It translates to CASSPEIPDTQYF. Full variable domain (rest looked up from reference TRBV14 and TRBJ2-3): EAGVTQFPSHSVIEKGQTVTLRCDPISGHDNLYWYRRVMGKEIKFLLHFVKESKQDESGMPNNRFLAERTGGTYSTLKVQPAELEDSGVYFCASSPEIPDTQYFGPGTRLTVL.

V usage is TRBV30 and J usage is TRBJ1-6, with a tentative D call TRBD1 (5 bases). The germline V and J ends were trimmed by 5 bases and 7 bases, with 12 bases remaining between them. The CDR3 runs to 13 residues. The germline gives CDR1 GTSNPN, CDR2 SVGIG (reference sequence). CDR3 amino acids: CAWSDTGNSPLHF. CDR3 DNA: TGTGCCTGGTCGGACACCGGGAATTCACCCCTCCACTTT.

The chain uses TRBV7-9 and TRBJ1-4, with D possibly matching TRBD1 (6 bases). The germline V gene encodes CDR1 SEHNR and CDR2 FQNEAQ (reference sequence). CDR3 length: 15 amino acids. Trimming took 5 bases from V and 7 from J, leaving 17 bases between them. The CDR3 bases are TGTGCCAGCAGCCCGACCAGGGGAGTGGGTGAAAAACTGTTTTTT. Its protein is CASSPTRGVGEKLFF.

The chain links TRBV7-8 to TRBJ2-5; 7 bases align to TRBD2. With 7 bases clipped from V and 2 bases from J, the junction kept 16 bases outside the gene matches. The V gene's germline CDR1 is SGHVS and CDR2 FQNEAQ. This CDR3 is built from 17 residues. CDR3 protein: CASNEVIYQRGQETQYF. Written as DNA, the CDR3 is TGTGCCAGCAACGAAGTTATTTACCAGCGGGGTCAAGAGACCCAGTACTTC.

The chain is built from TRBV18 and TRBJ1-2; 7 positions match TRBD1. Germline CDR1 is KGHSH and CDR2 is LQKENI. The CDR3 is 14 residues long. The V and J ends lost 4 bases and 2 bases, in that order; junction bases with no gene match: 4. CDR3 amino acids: CASSLDRWNYGYTF. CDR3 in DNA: TGTGCCAGCTCACTGGACAGGTGGAACTATGGCTACACCTTC.

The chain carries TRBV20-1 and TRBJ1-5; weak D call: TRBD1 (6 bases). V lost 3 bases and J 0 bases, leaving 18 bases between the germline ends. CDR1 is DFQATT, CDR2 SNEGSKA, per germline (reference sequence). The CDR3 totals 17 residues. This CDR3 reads CSASFGTIPSSNQPQHF. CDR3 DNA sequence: TGCAGTGCTAGTTTTGGGACAATTCCCTCTAGCAATCAGCCCCAGCATTTT.

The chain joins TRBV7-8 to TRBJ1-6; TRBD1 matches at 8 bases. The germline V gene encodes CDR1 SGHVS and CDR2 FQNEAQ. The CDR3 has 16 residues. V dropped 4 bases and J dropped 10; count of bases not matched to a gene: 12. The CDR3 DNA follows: TGTGCCAGCAGCTCGCGCGGACAGGGTATGAAATCACCCCTCCACTTT. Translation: CASSSRGQGMKSPLHF. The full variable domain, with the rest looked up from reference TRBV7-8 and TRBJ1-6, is GAGVSQSPRYKVAKRGQDVALRCDPISGHVSLFWYQQALGQGPEFLTYFQNEAQLDKSGLPSDRFFAERPEGSVSTLKIQRTQQEDSAVYLCASSSRGQGMKSPLHFGNGTRLTVT.

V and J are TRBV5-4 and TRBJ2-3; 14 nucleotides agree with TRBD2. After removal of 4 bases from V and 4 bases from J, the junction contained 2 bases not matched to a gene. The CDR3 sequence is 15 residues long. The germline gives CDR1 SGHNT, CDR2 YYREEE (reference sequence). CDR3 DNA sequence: TGTGCCAGCAGCACGACTAGCGGGGGGGCAGATACGCAGTATTTT. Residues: CASSTTSGGADTQYF. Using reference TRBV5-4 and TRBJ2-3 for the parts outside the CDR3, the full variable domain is ETGVTQSPTHLIKTRGQQVTLRCSSQSGHNTVSWYQQALGQGPQFIFQYYREEENGRGNFPPRFSGLQFPNYSSELNVNALELDDSALYLCASSTTSGGADTQYFGPGTRLTVL.

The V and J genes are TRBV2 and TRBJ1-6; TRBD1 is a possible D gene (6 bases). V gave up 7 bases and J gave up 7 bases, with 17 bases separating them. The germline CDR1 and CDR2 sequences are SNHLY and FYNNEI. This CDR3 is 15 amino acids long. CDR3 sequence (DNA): TGTGCCAGCACCCGAGAGGGGGGGTTCAATTCACCCCTCCACTTT. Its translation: CASTREGGFNSPLHF.